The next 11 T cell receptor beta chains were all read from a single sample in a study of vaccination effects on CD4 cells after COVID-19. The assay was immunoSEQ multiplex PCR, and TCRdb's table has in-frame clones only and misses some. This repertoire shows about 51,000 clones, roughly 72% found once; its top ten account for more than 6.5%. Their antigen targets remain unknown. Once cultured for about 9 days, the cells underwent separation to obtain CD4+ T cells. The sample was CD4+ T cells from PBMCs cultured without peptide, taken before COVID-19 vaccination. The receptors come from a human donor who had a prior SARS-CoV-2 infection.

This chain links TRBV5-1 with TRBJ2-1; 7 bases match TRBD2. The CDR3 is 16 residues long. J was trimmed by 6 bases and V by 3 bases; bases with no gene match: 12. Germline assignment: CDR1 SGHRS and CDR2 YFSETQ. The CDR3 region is CASSSAGNGGINEQFF. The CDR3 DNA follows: TGCGCCAGCAGCTCGGCCGGAAACGGGGGGATCAATGAGCAGTTCTTC.

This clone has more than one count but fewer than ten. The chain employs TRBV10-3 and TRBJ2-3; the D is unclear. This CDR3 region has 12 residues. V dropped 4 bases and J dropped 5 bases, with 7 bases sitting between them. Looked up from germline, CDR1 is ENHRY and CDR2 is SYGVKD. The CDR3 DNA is TGTGCCATCAGTGTATCGCAAGATACGCAGTATTTT. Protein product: CAISVSQDTQYF.

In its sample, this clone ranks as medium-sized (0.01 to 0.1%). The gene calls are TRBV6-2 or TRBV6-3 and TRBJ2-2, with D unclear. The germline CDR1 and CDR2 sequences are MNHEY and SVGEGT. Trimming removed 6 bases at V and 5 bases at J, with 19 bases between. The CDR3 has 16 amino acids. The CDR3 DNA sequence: TGTGCCAGCAGCCCTCTCGGCCCGGGTTTTACCGGGGAGCTGTTTTTT. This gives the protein CASSPLGPGFTGELFF.

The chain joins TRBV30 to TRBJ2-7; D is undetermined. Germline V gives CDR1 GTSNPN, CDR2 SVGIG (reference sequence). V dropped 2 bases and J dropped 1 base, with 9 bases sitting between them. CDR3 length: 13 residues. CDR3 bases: TGTGCCTGGAGTAGGCGGCTATCCTACGAGCAGTACTTC. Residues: CAWSRRLSYEQYF.

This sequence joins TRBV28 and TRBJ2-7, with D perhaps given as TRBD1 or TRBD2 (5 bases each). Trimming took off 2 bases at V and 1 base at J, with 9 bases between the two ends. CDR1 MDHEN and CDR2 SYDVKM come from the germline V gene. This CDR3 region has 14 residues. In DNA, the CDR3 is TGTGCCAGCAGTTTAGGGACGGGGTCCTACGAGCAGTACTTC. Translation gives CASSLGTGSYEQYF.

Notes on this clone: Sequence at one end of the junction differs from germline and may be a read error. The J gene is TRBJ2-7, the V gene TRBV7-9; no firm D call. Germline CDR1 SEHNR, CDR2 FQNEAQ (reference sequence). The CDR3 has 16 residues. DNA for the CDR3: TGTGCCAGCAGCTTAGCGTGGGTCAATCCCTCCGACGAGCAGTACTTC. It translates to CASSLAWVNPSDEQYF.

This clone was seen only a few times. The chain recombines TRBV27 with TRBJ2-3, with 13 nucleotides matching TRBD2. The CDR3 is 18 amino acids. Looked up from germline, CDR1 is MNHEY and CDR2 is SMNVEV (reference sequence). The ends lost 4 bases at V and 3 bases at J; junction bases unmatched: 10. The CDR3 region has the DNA TGTGCCAGCAGTTCGCCGGGACTAGCGGGATATCTAACAGATACGCAGTATTTT. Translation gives CASSSPGLAGYLTDTQYF.

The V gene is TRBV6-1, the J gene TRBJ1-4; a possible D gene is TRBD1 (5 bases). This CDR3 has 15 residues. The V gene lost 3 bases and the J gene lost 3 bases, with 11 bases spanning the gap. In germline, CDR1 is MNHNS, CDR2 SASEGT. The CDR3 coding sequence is TGTGCCAGCAGTGAGTCTAAAGGGGCTAATGAAAAACTGTTTTTT. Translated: CASSESKGANEKLFF.

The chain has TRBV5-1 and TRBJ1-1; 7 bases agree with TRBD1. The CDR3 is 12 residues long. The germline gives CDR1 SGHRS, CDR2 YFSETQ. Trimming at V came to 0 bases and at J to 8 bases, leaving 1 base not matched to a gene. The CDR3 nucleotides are TGCGCCAGCAGCTTGGGACAGGGAGAAGCTTTCTTT. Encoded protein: CASSLGQGEAFF.

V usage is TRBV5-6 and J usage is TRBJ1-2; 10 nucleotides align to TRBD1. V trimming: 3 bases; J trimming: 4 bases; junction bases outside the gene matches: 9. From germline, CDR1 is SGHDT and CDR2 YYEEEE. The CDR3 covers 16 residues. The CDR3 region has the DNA TGTGCCAGCAGCTGGGGCCCGGACAGGGGGGCCTATGGCTACACCTTC. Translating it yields CASSWGPDRGAYGYTF.

This CDR3 reads CASSWGRDRGRNEKLFF. As DNA, the CDR3 is TGCGCCAGCAGCTGGGGCCGGGACAGGGGACGCAATGAAAAACTGTTTTTT. The rearrangement joins TRBV5-1 to TRBJ1-4, with TRBD1 matching 10 bases. J lost 5 bases, V lost 3 bases, and 10 bases had no gene match. The CDR3 runs 17 residues. Germline V gives CDR1 SGHRS, CDR2 YFSETQ.